The 10 T cell receptor beta chains presented below share a single source sample, sequenced in a study of T cells in Graves' hyperthyroidism and ophthalmopathy. RNA transcripts gave rise to amplified TCR beta CDR3 regions. The primer set for the first-round RT-PCR of the TCR CDR3 was HTBI. TCRdb fed the multiplex PCR reads into MiXCR, producing one record per CDR3 protein. Here the sample spans about 150,000 distinct CDR3 sequences, approximately 24% being singletons. Sequences were obtained from blood. These receptors were taken from a woman aged 50 to 60 with Graves' hyperthyroidism that later progressed to Graves' ophthalmopathy.

This clonotype was seen at least ten times. The V and J genes are TRBV6-1 and TRBJ1-1; D is perhaps TRBD1 (5 bases). Germline V gives CDR1 MNHNS, CDR2 SASEGT. The CDR3 has 11 residues. Trimming took 7 bases from V and 12 from J, leaving 15 bases between them. The CDR3 DNA reads as TGTGCCAGCAACTCGGGGGGTGTATCTTTCTTT. This sequence encodes CASNSGGVSFF.

The V and J genes are TRBV11-2 and TRBJ2-1; D call uncertain. This CDR3 contains 14 residues. Looked up from germline, CDR1 is SGHAT and CDR2 is FQNNGV. V lost 5 bases and J lost 5, with 13 bases in between. For the CDR3, the DNA is TGTGCCAGCAGCGCCCGTATAGAAGACAATGAGCAGTTCTTC. It specifies CASSARIEDNEQFF.

This clonotype has only a few counts. This chain uses TRBV19 with TRBJ2-2; D gene uncertain. This CDR3 is 16 amino acids long. V was pared by 0 bases and J by 3 bases, with 11 bases between. The germline gives CDR1 LNHDA, CDR2 SQIVND (reference sequence). For the CDR3, the DNA is TGTGCCAGTAGTATAGATGGCAGCTCTTACACCGGGGAGCTGTTTTTT. Its protein is CASSIDGSSYTGELFF.

The chain has TRBV5-1 and TRBJ1-1; possibly TRBD1 for D (6 bases). The CDR3 has 13 amino acids. Germline V gene sequence: CDR1 SGHRS, CDR2 YFSETQ. The V and J ends lost 3 bases and 4 bases respectively, with 10 bases between them. The CDR3 sequence is CASSWGAATEAFF. DNA for the CDR3: TGCGCCAGCAGCTGGGGGGCAGCCACTGAAGCTTTCTTT.

A few counts support this clonotype. The V call is TRBV9, the J call TRBJ2-1; 7 bases are a match to TRBD2. Trimming at V came to 0 bases and at J to 0 bases, leaving 3 bases not matched to a gene. The CDR3 spans 16 residues. Germline values: CDR1 SGDLS, CDR2 YYNGEE. The chain's CDR3 is CASSVGPGGSYNEQFF. DNA of the CDR3: TGTGCCAGCAGCGTAGGTCCGGGGGGCTCCTACAATGAGCAGTTCTTC.

This chain uses TRBV12-3 or TRBV12-4 with TRBJ2-1; D tentatively reads TRBD1 or TRBD2 (5 bases each). CDR3 length equals 12 residues. Trimming took off 5 bases at V and 9 bases at J, with 11 bases between the two ends. CDR3 sequence: CASSPGAGEQFF. DNA of the CDR3: TGTGCCAGCAGTCCCGGGGCGGGTGAGCAGTTCTTC.

This clonotype was detected only a few times. For the CDR3, the DNA is TGTGCCAGCAGCCAAGTCTCTCGAACCCCCTACGAGCAGTACTTC. It encodes CASSQVSRTPYEQYF. The chain is built from TRBV3-1 and TRBJ2-7; D is unclear. The germline gives CDR1 LGHDT, CDR2 YNNKEL (reference sequence). Trimming took off 1 base at V and 2 bases at J, with 12 bases between the two ends. The CDR3 has 15 residues.

This clonotype was picked up many times. The gene calls are TRBV7-8 and TRBJ1-1; 7 bases map to TRBD1. The CDR3 runs to 16 residues. CDR1 is SGHVS and CDR2 is FQNEAQ in the germline V gene. V was pared by 2 bases and J by 3 bases, with 9 bases of the junction left unmatched. The CDR3 sequence is CASSLSDRVGYTEAFF. CDR3 in DNA: TGTGCCAGCAGCTTATCAGACAGGGTTGGTTACACTGAAGCTTTCTTT. Based on the CDR3 plus reference TRBV7-8 and TRBJ1-1, the full variable domain is GAGVSQSPRYKVAKRGQDVALRCDPISGHVSLFWYQQALGQGPEFLTYFQNEAQLDKSGLPSDRFFAERPEGSVSTLKIQRTQQEDSAVYLCASSLSDRVGYTEAFFGQGTRLTVV.

This clonotype was counted at least ten times. J is TRBJ2-5 and V is TRBV6-1; TRBD1 might be the D (6 bases). The CDR3 runs to 17 residues. Germline-derived CDR1 and CDR2 are MNHNS and SASEGT. V was shortened by 6 bases and J by 5 bases, with 25 bases between the two germline ends. CDR3 sequence: CASRPAARTERRETQYF. The CDR3 nucleotides read TGTGCCAGCAGGCCAGCAGCACGGACAGAGCGTCGGGAGACCCAGTACTTC.

This clonotype was picked up many times. This chain joins TRBV20-1 and TRBJ2-7, with TRBD2 matching over 11 bases. CDR3 length: 13 residues. Germline V gene sequence: CDR1 DFQATT, CDR2 SNEGSKA (reference sequence). V gave up 5 bases and J gave up 6 bases; unmatched junction bases: 6. CDR3 sequence reads: CSARSLAGGEQYF. The CDR3 coding sequence is TGCAGTGCTCGTTCCCTAGCGGGAGGCGAGCAGTACTTC.